These 3 T cell receptor beta chains were all obtained from the same sample, sequenced in a study of blood T cell repertoires in COVID-19. Clones were sequenced by immunoSEQ multiplex PCR, and TCRdb holds only the in-frame ones, with some missing. This repertoire shows under 250,000 clones, approximately 89% found once; its top ten account for around 1.7%. Material: peripheral blood. The source is a woman in her fifties or sixties who had recovered from COVID-19.

This clone was detected only once. The chain recombines TRBV29-1 with TRBJ2-1; tentative D call: TRBD1 (5 bases). The ends were cut back, 4 bases at V and 2 bases at J, with 15 bases in the middle. The germline gives CDR1 SQVTM, CDR2 ANQGSEA. The CDR3 sequence is 15 residues long. CDR3 in amino acids: CSVGRGLGPYNEQFF. The CDR3 DNA sequence: TGCAGCGTTGGAAGGGGTTTGGGTCCCTACAATGAGCAGTTCTTC.

The chain employs TRBV7-8 and TRBJ2-7; a weak D match, TRBD1 (5 bases). The germline V gene has CDR1 SGHVS and CDR2 FQNEAQ. V lost 1 base and J lost 2, with 9 bases in between. CDR3 length equals 14 residues. The CDR3 here is CASSLVGDAYEQYF. The CDR3 DNA reads TGTGCCAGCAGCTTAGTAGGGGATGCCTACGAGCAGTACTTC.

The chain recombines TRBV28 with TRBJ1-2; the D gene is possibly TRBD1 (5 bases). CDR1 is MDHEN and CDR2 is SYDVKM in the germline V gene. Trimming took off 1 base at V and 4 bases at J, with 10 bases between the two ends. The CDR3 runs 14 residues. CDR3 DNA sequence: TGTGCCAGCAGTTTATCAGCTGGGGCCTATGGCTACACCTTC. This gives the protein CASSLSAGAYGYTF.